This TCR beta chain was sequenced during a study of OX40 agonist ivuxolimab in advanced cancers. About this clone: Antigen specificity is unknown.

Sequencing used immunoSEQ multiplex PCR; TCRdb keeps in-frame clones, though not all of them. The sample has about 10,000 clones, roughly 71% seen once. Study-wide results and limits: In general, CD8+ T cells held more expanded clones than CD4+ did, on average.

Germline V gene sequence: CDR1 LGHNA, CDR2 YSLEER. The CDR3 loop spans 15 amino acids. V lost 2 bases to trimming and J lost 3 bases, with 13 bases between them. Specimen: CD4+ or CD8+ T cells sorted from blood, collected in a trial of the OX40 agonist ivuxolimab. The genes are TRBV4-3 and TRBJ1-1; D is perhaps TRBD1 (5 bases). This TCR was sampled from an adult with an advanced solid tumor such as melanoma, head and neck, liver or kidney cancer. CDR3 coding DNA: TGCGCCAGCAGCCAATGGGTCAGGGAGTACACTGAAGCTTTCTTT. Translation gives CASSQWVREYTEAFF.